The subject of this entry is one TCR beta chain. Use of 60 Vbeta and 13 Jbeta primers characterized the PCR. Produced via immunoSEQ multiplex PCR; TCRdb's table is partial and in-frame only. Of 90,000 to 100,000 clones listed, about 75% are singletons. This specimen belongs to a study of cytomegalovirus exposure and HLA in healthy donors. The sequenced material came from PBMCs. The clonotype was recovered from a woman between 40 and 50 years old in good health and CMV-seronegative.

DNA of the CDR3: TGTGCCAGTAAGAGGAGAGCAACTAATGAAAAACTGTTTTTT. Its translation: CASKRRATNEKLFF. The V and J genes are TRBV19 and TRBJ1-4; D remains unclear. CDR3 length: 14 amino acids. V shed 7 bases and J shed 0 bases, with 9 bases lying between them. Germline V CDR1 and CDR2: LNHDA, SQIVND (reference sequence).